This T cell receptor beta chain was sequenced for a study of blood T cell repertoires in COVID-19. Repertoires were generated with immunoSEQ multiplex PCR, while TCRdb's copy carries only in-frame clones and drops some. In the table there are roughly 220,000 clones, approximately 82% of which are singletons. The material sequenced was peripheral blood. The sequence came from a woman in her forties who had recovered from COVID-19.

This chain's CDR3 is CASSQRRGGPQETQYF. The CDR3 coding sequence is TGTGCCAGCAGCCAACGCAGGGGTGGCCCTCAAGAGACCCAGTACTTC. This sequence joins TRBV11-3 and TRBJ2-5; D is perhaps TRBD1 (6 bases). Trimming pared 5 bases from V and 2 bases from J, leaving 18 bases between. Germline CDR1 reads SGHNT; CDR2 reads YENEEA. The CDR3 is 16 amino acids.